This T cell receptor beta chain is from a study of cytomegalovirus exposure and HLA in healthy donors. Points from the study as a whole: The authors considered a cluster of highly shared sequence variants likely to be a sequencing artifact. In a later analysis, a missense DCLRE1C variant was linked to TCR beta V- and J-gene trimming.

Regarding this clone: Its antigen is currently unknown.

Primers for the PCR totalled 60 Vbeta and 13 Jbeta. TCRdb's table, derived via immunoSEQ multiplex PCR, lists solely in-frame clones and lacks some. The sample shows 120,000 or so clones, about 80% of them seen only once. The sequence derives from a man aged 30 to 39 in good health and CMV-seronegative. Sequencing was performed on PBMCs.

The CDR3 sequence is CASSLQGRGRYEQYF. Here the CDR3 DNA reads TGTGCCAGCAGCTTACAGGGCAGGGGGCGGTACGAGCAGTACTTC. This sequence joins TRBV7-3 and TRBJ2-7; 8 bases line up with TRBD1. The CDR3 has 15 amino acids. CDR1 SGHTA and CDR2 FQGTGA come from the germline V gene. V was pared by 2 bases and J by 4 bases, with 7 bases of the junction left unmatched.